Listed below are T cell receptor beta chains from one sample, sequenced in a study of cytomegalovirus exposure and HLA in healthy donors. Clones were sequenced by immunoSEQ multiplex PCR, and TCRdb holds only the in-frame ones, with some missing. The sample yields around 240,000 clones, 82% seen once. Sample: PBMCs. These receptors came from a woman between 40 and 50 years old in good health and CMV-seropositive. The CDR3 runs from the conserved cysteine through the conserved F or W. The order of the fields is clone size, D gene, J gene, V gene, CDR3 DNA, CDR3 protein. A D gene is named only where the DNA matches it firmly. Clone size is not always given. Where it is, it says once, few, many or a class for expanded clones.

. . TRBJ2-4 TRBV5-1 TGCGCCAGCAGCTTGGGTCTAGCCAAAAACATTCAGTACTTC CASSLGLAKNIQYF
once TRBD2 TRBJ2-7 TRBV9 TGTGCCAGCAGTGGTGGAGCGGGGGGTTCTACGGTGCAGTACTTC CASSGGAGGSTVQYF
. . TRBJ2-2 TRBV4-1 TGCGCCAGCAGCCGATACAGGGAGAACACCGGGGAGCTGTTTTTT CASSRYRENTGELFF
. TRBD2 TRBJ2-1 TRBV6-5 TGTGCCAGCAGGGAGCGGGGGGTCTACAATGAGCAGTTCTTC CASRERGVYNEQFF
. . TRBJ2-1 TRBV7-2 TGTGCCAGCAGCTTAGGCCAGGGAGGATACAATGAGCAGTTCTTC CASSLGQGGYNEQFF
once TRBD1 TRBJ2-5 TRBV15 TGTGCCACCCATCCGGGACAGGGGGAGACCCAGTACTTC CATHPGQGETQYF
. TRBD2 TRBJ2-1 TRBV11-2 TGTGCCAGCGCCCTAGCGGGGGGCTCCAATGAGCAGTTCTTC CASALAGGSNEQFF
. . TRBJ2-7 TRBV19 TGTGCCAGTAGTCCACCAGACAGGCTAAACCCCTACGAGCAGTACTTC CASSPPDRLNPYEQYF
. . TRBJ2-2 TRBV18 TGTGCCAGCTCCCCCTACGGGATCGGCACCGGGGAGCTGTTTTTT CASSPYGIGTGELFF
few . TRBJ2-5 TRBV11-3 TGTGCCAGCAGCTCCGGGACAAGAATTTACCAAGAGACCCAGTACTTC CASSSGTRIYQETQYF
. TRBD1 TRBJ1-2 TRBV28 TGTGCCAGCAGTTCCGGACAGGTCGGGGACTATGGCTACACCTTC CASSSGQVGDYGYTF
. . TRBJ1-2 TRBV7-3 TGTGCCAGCAGCTCCTCCGGGGGGTTAAACTATGGCTACACCTTC CASSSSGGLNYGYTF
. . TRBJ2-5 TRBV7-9 TGTGCCAGCAGCTTCCCCCGGTTGGAGACCCAGTACTTC CASSFPRLETQYF
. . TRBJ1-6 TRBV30 TGTGCCTGGAGTGTGGGACAAGATAATTCACCCCTCCACTTT CAWSVGQDNSPLHF
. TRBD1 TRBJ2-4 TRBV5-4 TGTGCCATCCAGCGAGGGCCGAACAGGGGGAAGAAGTACTTC CAIQRGPNRGKKYF
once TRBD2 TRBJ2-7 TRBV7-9 TGTGCCAGCTCCGTGGGGCTAGCGGCTTACGAGCAGTACTTC CASSVGLAAYEQYF
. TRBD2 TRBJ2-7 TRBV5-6 TGTGCCAGCAGGACTAGCGGGAGAGCTGTCGAGCAGTACTTC CASRTSGRAVEQYF
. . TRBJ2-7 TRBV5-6 TGTGCCAGCAGCTTGAAGGAGTACGAGCAGTACTTC CASSLKEYEQYF
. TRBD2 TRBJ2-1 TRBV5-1 TGCGCCAGCAGTACTAGCGGGAGGACGGATGAGCAGTTCTTC CASSTSGRTDEQFF
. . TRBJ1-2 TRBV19 TGTGCCAGTAGTATCCAGGGGCGCGGAGGCTACACCTTC CASSIQGRGGYTF
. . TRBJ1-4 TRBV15 TGTGCCACCAGCAGAGATTTGAGGAGTAATGAAAAACTGTTTTTT CATSRDLRSNEKLFF
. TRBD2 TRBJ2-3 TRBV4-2 TGTGCCAGCAGCCAAGGCAGTAGCGGGAGGGTATTCGATACGCAGTATTTT CASSQGSSGRVFDTQYF
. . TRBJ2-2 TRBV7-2 TGTGCCAGCAGCTTAGCTTCAGGGAACACCGGGGAGCTGTTTTTT CASSLASGNTGELFF
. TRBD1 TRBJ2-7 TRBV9 TGTGCCAGCAGCTCAAGACCGGGACAGGGGTACGAGCAGTACTTC CASSSRPGQGYEQYF
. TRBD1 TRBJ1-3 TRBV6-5 TGTGCCAGCAGTTACAGGGGGCTATCTGGAAACACCATATATTTT CASSYRGLSGNTIYF
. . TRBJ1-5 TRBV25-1 TGTGCCAGCAGTGAATTCGGAGGGCATCAGCCCCAGCATTTT CASSEFGGHQPQHF
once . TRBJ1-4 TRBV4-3 TGCGCCAGCAGCCAAGGGGCCGCGCAGCGGCATAATGAAAAACTGTTTTTT CASSQGAAQRHNEKLFF
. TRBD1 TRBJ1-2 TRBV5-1 TGCGCCAGCAGCCAAAACAGGGGTACTAACTATGGCTACACCTTC CASSQNRGTNYGYTF
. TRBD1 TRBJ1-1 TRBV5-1 TGCGCCAGCAGCTCGCGGACAGGGGGCCGGACTGAAGCTTTCTTT CASSSRTGGRTEAFF
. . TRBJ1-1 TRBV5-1 TGCGCCAGCAGCTTGGCCAGGGATACTGAAGCTTTCTTT CASSLARDTEAFF
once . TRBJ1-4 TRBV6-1 TGTGCCAGCAGTGACGCAATAATAAGCGAAAAACTGTTTTTT CASSDAIISEKLFF
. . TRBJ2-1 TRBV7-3 TGTGCCAGCAGCGAGGGACTTAGCAATGAGCAGTTCTTC CASSEGLSNEQFF
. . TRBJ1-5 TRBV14 TGTGCCAGCAGCCAAGATCGGAGACAGCCCCAGCATTTT CASSQDRRQPQHF
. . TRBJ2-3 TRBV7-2 TGTGCCAGCAGCTTAGCGACGCGGGGACCAGATACGCAGTATTTT CASSLATRGPDTQYF
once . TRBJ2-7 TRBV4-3 TGCGCCAGCGGCCAAGACGAAGGGAGCTCCTACGAGCAGTACTTC CASGQDEGSSYEQYF